These 8 T cell receptor beta chains share one sample of origin, sequenced in a study of blood T cell repertoires in COVID-19. The method was immunoSEQ multiplex PCR; TCRdb's version includes in-frame clones alone and lacks a portion of them. The table includes about 100,000 clones, 85% detected once. Sequenced input: peripheral blood. All receptors come from a woman in her seventies with active or convalescent COVID-19.

This chain joins TRBV7-2 and TRBJ2-1; TRBD2 might be the D (5 bases). Germline V gene sequence: CDR1 SGHTA, CDR2 FQGNSA. Trimming removed 1 base at V and 9 bases at J, with 13 bases between. This CDR3 is built from 14 residues. The CDR3 DNA reads as TGTGCCAGCAGCTTAGTTGGGGAGTTGGGTGAGCAGTTCTTC. Translation gives CASSLVGELGEQFF.

The CDR3 reads CATGSGSAYEQYF. CDR3 DNA sequence: TGTGCAACGGGGTCCGGGAGTGCTTACGAGCAGTACTTC. This chain connects TRBV28 to TRBJ2-7, with D maybe TRBD2 (6 bases). Germline CDR1 is MDHEN and CDR2 is SYDVKM. This CDR3 is 13 amino acids long.

The chain links TRBV5-1 to TRBJ2-2; 10 bases are a match to TRBD2. The CDR3 sequence is 15 residues long. CDR1 and CDR2 from the germline V gene are SGHRS and YFSETQ. V was clipped by 6 bases and J by 4 bases; unmatched bases: 6. The CDR3 sequence: CASNEASGSTGELFF. CDR3 coding DNA: TGCGCCAGCAATGAGGCTAGCGGGAGCACCGGGGAGCTGTTTTTT.

The V and J genes are TRBV7-2 and TRBJ1-2, with 12 bases matching TRBD1. V shed 6 bases and J 7 bases; nucleotides not matched to a gene: 3. Germline CDR1 reads SGHTA; CDR2 reads FQGNSA. The CDR3 runs to 13 residues. This CDR3 reads CASRGQGALGYTF. The CDR3 DNA follows: TGTGCCAGCAGGGGACAGGGGGCGCTTGGCTACACCTTC.

This chain uses TRBV4-1 with TRBJ1-3, with TRBD1 as a possible D gene (6 bases). The CDR3 length is 12 residues. The germline gives CDR1 MGHRA, CDR2 YSYEKL. The V and J ends lost 0 bases and 11 bases respectively, with 8 bases between them. The CDR3 sequence is CASSQEWGPIYF. The CDR3 DNA follows: TGCGCCAGCAGCCAAGAGTGGGGGCCCATATATTTT.

The rearrangement joins TRBV5-1 to TRBJ2-3, with TRBD1 matching over 7 bases. The CDR3 is 16 amino acids. Germline trimming cut 6 bases from V and 2 bases from J; bases unmatched to any gene: 12. Germline lookup yields CDR1 SGHRS and CDR2 YFSETQ. The CDR3 bases are TGCGCCAGCACCGAAGGTTCGGGACAGAACACAGATACGCAGTATTTT. It specifies CASTEGSGQNTDTQYF.

J is TRBJ2-7 and V is TRBV28; 7 nucleotides align to TRBD1. Unmatched junction bases numbered 11, after V lost 5 bases and J lost 4 bases. CDR3 length equals 15 residues. The germline CDR1 and CDR2 sequences are MDHEN and SYDVKM. The CDR3 sequence is CASSPGTVRLYEQYF. For the CDR3, the DNA is TGTGCCAGCAGTCCCGGGACAGTTCGACTTTACGAGCAGTACTTC.

This clone was detected only a few times. This chain uses TRBV19 with TRBJ2-1, with 11 bases matching TRBD2. The CDR3 length is 15 residues. Germline V gives CDR1 LNHDA, CDR2 SQIVND (reference sequence). CDR3 DNA sequence: TGTGGGTCGGCTAGCGGGAGGTTGCGTAGCAATGAGCAGTTCTTC. Translating it yields CGSASGRLRSNEQFF.